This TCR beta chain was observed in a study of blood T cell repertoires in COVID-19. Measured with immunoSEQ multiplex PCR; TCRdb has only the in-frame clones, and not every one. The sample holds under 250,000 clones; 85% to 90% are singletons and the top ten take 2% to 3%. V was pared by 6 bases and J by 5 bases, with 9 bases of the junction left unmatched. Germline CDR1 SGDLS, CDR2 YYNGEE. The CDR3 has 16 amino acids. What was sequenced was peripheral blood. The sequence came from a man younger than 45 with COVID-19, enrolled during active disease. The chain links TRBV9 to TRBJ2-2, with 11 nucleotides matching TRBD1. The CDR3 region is CASKPGQGADTGELFF. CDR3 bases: TGTGCCAGCAAACCAGGACAGGGGGCAGATACCGGGGAGCTGTTTTTT.